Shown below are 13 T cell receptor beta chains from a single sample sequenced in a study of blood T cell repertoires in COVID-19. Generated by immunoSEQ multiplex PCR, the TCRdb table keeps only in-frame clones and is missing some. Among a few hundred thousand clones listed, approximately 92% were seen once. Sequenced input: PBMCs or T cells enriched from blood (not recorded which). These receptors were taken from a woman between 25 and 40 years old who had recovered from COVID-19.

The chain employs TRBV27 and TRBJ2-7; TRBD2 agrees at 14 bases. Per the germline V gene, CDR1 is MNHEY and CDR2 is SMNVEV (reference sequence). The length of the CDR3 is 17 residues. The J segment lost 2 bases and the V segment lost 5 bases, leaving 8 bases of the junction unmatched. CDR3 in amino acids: CASSRLAGGLTAYEQYF. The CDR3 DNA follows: TGTGCCAGCAGTAGACTAGCGGGAGGGCTGACGGCCTACGAGCAGTACTTC.

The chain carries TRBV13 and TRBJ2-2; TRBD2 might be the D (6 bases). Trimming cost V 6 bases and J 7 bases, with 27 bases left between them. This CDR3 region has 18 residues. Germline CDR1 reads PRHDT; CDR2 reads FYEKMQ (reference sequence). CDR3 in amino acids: CASSYFFRESSHHGELFF. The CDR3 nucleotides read TGTGCCAGCAGTTATTTTTTTCGGGAGTCTTCCCACCACGGGGAGCTGTTTTTT. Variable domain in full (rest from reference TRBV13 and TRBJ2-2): AAGVIQSPRHLIKEKRETATLKCYPIPRHDTVYWYQQGPGQDPQFLISFYEKMQSDKGSIPDRFSAQQFSDYHSELNMSSLELGDSALYFCASSYFFRESSHHGELFFGEGSRLTVL.

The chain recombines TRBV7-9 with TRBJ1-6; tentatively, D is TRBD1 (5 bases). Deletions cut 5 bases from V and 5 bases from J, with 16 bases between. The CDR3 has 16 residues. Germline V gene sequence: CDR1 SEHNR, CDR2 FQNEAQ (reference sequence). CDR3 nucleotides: TGTGCCAGCAGCCCCACGGGTAGGGGCCATAATTCACCCCTCCACTTT. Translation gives CASSPTGRGHNSPLHF.

Here the CDR3 DNA reads TGTGCTAGTGGTTTGCAGGGGCAAGAGACCCAGTACTTC. Protein sequence: CASGLQGQETQYF. The chain is built from TRBV12-5 and TRBJ2-5, with a weak D call TRBD1 (6 bases). CDR3 length: 13 amino acids. Trimming removed 2 bases at V and 2 bases at J, with 6 bases between. Germline CDR1 is LGHNT and CDR2 is FRNRAP.

The CDR3 sequence is CASSLTGTDLYGYTF. The CDR3 DNA sequence: TGCGCCAGCAGCCTTACCGGGACAGACCTTTATGGCTACACCTTC. This chain joins TRBV4-1 and TRBJ1-2; 7 bases map to TRBD1. There are 15 residues in the CDR3. Per the germline V gene, CDR1 is MGHRA and CDR2 is YSYEKL. V lost 4 bases to trimming and J lost 5 bases; unmatched junction nucleotides: 10.

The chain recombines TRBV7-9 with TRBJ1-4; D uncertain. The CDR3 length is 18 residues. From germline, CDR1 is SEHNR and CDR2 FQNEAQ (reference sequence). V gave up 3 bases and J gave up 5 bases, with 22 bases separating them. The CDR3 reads CASSFGIHRTLSNEKLFF. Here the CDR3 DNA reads TGTGCCAGCAGCTTCGGCATACACAGAACGCTCTCGAATGAAAAACTGTTTTTT.

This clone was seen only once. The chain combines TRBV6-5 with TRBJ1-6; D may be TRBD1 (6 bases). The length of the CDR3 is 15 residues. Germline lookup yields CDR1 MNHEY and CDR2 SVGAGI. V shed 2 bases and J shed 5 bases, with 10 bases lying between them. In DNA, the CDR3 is TGTGCCAGCAGTTACGGGCCAGGGGATAATTCACCCCTCCACTTT. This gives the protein CASSYGPGDNSPLHF.

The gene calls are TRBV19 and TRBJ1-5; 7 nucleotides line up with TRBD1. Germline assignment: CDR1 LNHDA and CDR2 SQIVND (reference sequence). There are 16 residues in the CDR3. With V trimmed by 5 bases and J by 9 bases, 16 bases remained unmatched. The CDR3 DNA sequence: TGTGCCAGTAGTCTTGACGGGACAGTGGACCTATTGCCCCAGCATTTT. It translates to CASSLDGTVDLLPQHF.

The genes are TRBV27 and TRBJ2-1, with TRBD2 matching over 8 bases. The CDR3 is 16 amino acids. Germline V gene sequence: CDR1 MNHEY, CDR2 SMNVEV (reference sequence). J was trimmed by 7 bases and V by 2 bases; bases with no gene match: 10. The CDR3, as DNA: TGTGCCAGCAGTTTACTCGCGGGAGGCGGGGGGAATGAGCAGTTCTTC. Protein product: CASSLLAGGGGNEQFF.

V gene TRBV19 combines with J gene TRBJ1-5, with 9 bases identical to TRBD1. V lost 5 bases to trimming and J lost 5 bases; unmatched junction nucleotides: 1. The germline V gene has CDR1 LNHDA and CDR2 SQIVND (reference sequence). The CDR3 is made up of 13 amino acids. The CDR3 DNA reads TGTGCCAGTAGTCGACAGGGGGATCAGCCCCAGCATTTT. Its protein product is CASSRQGDQPQHF.

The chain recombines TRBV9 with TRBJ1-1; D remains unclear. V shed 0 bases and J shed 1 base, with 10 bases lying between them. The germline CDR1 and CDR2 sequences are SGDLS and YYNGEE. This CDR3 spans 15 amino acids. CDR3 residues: CASSVVSGGNTEAFF. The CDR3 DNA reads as TGTGCCAGCAGCGTAGTATCAGGTGGGAACACTGAAGCTTTCTTT.

The CDR3 DNA reads TGTGCCAGCAGTTTGCATAGCGTTAGCTCCTACGAGCAGTACTTC. Translated, it gives CASSLHSVSSYEQYF. The chain combines TRBV28 with TRBJ2-7; D is perhaps TRBD2 (5 bases). The CDR3 length is 15 residues. Germline CDR1 MDHEN, CDR2 SYDVKM. Trimming took 3 bases from V and 0 from J, leaving 12 bases between them.

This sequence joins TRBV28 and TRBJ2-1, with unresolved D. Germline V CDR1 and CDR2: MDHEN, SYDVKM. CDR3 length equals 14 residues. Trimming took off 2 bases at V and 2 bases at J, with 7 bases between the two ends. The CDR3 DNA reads TGTGCCAGCAGTTTAATGAGGACCTACAATGAGCAGTTCTTC. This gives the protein CASSLMRTYNEQFF.